Shown below are 18 T cell receptor beta chains from a single sample sequenced in a study of blood T cell repertoires in COVID-19. Sequenced by immunoSEQ multiplex PCR; TCRdb stores in-frame clones only, minus some. The data hold 70,000 to 90,000 clones, with 78% observed a single time. The source material was peripheral blood. The receptors come from a human donor in a cohort sampled during active COVID-19.

This clone was counted a few times. The chain has TRBV7-9 and TRBJ2-7; TRBD2 is a possible D gene (5 bases). The CDR3 runs 16 residues. The germline gives CDR1 SEHNR, CDR2 FQNEAQ (reference sequence). V lost 5 bases, J lost 2 bases, and 19 bases lay in between. CDR3 amino acids: CASSPRRAETTYEQYF. CDR3 nucleotides: TGTGCCAGCAGCCCCAGGCGGGCTGAGACCACCTACGAGCAGTACTTC.

The J gene is TRBJ1-2, the V gene TRBV14; D is perhaps TRBD1 (6 bases). V lost 0 bases, J lost 5 bases, and 19 bases lay in between. Germline V gives CDR1 SGHDN, CDR2 FVKESK. The CDR3 is made up of 17 amino acids. The CDR3 DNA reads as TGTGCCAGCAGCCAAGACGGGTACTCAGGGGCCTTATATGGCTACACCTTC. Encoded protein: CASSQDGYSGALYGYTF.

The V and J genes are TRBV6-5 and TRBJ2-1; 7 bases are a match to TRBD2. This CDR3 comprises 16 residues. Losses at the gene ends were 0 bases for V and 6 bases for J; bases not matched to a gene: 8. Germline CDR1 MNHEY, CDR2 SVGAGI. CDR3 sequence: CASSYSASGTGNEQFF. CDR3 sequence (DNA): TGTGCCAGCAGTTACTCGGCAAGCGGGACCGGCAATGAGCAGTTCTTC.

This chain links TRBV6-5 with TRBJ2-5, with 8 bases that match TRBD2. Germline V gene lookup returns CDR1 MNHEY and CDR2 SVGAGI. This CDR3 is 11 amino acids long. The J segment lost 6 bases and the V segment lost 10 bases, leaving 4 bases of the junction unmatched. The CDR3 DNA follows: TGTGCCACGGGGGGGTTGAAGACCCAGTACTTC. Protein: CATGGLKTQYF.

This clone was detected only once. This chain uses TRBV7-8 with TRBJ1-1, with TRBD1 matching 10 bases. This CDR3 spans 17 amino acids. The junction had 9 bases not matched to a gene; V was cut back by 5 bases and J by 0 bases. Germline V CDR1 and CDR2: SGHVS, FQNEAQ. The CDR3 nucleotides read TGTGCCAGCAGCACCCCGGGACAGGGGCCCCTGAACACTGAAGCTTTCTTT. This translates into CASSTPGQGPLNTEAFF.

V gene TRBV10-3 combines with J gene TRBJ2-7; possibly TRBD2 for D (5 bases). Trimming took off 6 bases at V and 0 bases at J, with 15 bases between the two ends. The germline gives CDR1 ENHRY, CDR2 SYGVKD. This CDR3 spans 15 amino acids. The CDR3 coding sequence is TGTGCCATCAGGGACTCCTCGGGGATCTCCTACGAGCAGTACTTC. This sequence encodes CAIRDSSGISYEQYF.

V and J are TRBV11-2 and TRBJ1-1; perhaps TRBD1 as D (5 bases). The V end was cut by 5 bases, the J end by 3 bases, with 22 bases between. Germline lookup yields CDR1 SGHAT and CDR2 FQNNGV. The CDR3 is 17 amino acids. The CDR3 DNA follows: TGTGCCAGCAGCCTAGGGACCTCCTCAGGGTTTTACACTGAAGCTTTCTTT. This sequence encodes CASSLGTSSGFYTEAFF.

This clone was counted a few times. This rearrangement joins TRBV19 to TRBJ2-1; no clear D. CDR1 is LNHDA, CDR2 SQIVND, per germline (reference sequence). V lost 11 bases to trimming and J lost 6 bases, with 17 bases between them. The CDR3 contains 13 residues. The CDR3 reads CASLGSLVNEQFF. The CDR3 DNA reads TGTGCCTCCCTCGGTTCGCTGGTCAATGAGCAGTTCTTC.

The V call is TRBV7-7, the J call TRBJ1-5; 8 positions match TRBD1. J gave up 6 bases and V 2 bases, and 12 bases lay outside the gene matches. Germline CDR1 SSHAT, CDR2 FNYEAQ (reference sequence). The CDR3 loop spans 17 amino acids. CDR3 amino acids: CASSLSKRRGLGQPQHF. CDR3 nucleotide sequence: TGTGCCAGCAGCTTAAGCAAGCGCAGGGGGCTGGGTCAGCCCCAGCATTTT.

This chain joins TRBV19 and TRBJ1-2, with D unclear. Trimming pared 4 bases from V and 0 bases from J, leaving 9 bases between. The CDR3 consists of 14 residues. The V gene's germline CDR1 is LNHDA and CDR2 SQIVND (reference sequence). DNA of the CDR3: TGTGCCAGTAGTACCCCGGTCGCTAACTATGGCTACACCTTC. This translates into CASSTPVANYGYTF. The entire variable domain, with the rest obtained from reference TRBV19 and TRBJ1-2, is as follows: DGGITQSPKYLFRKEGQNVTLSCEQNLNHDAMYWYRQDPGQGLRLIYYSQIVNDFQKGDIAEGYSVSREKKESFPLTVTSAQKNPTAFYLCASSTPVANYGYTFGSGTRLTVV.

The V call is TRBV7-9, the J call TRBJ1-2; 9 bases align to TRBD1. From germline, CDR1 is SEHNR and CDR2 FQNEAQ (reference sequence). Trimming at V came to 4 bases and at J to 2 bases, leaving 5 bases not matched to a gene. The CDR3 runs to 15 residues. CDR3 nucleotide sequence: TGTGCCAGCAGCTCGCCGGGACAGGGAAACTATGGCTACACCTTC. This gives the protein CASSSPGQGNYGYTF.

This chain uses TRBV28 with TRBJ1-5, with a possible D match to TRBD1 (6 bases). V lost 2 bases, J lost 4 bases, and 15 bases lay in between. The length of the CDR3 is 16 residues. Germline lookup yields CDR1 MDHEN and CDR2 SYDVKM. CDR3 in amino acids: CASSLRAGARNQPQHF. The CDR3 DNA follows: TGTGCCAGCAGTTTACGGGCAGGGGCAAGGAATCAGCCCCAGCATTTT. The whole variable domain, filled in from reference TRBV28 and TRBJ1-5, reads DVKVTQSSRYLVKRTGEKVFLECVQDMDHENMFWYRQDPGLGLRLIYFSYDVKMKEKGDIPEGYSVSREKKERFSLILESASTNQTSMYLCASSLRAGARNQPQHFGDGTRLSIL.

This clone was picked up a small number of times. The chain is built from TRBV19 and TRBJ2-7; possible D gene TRBD1, 5 bases. The ends were cut back, 3 bases at V and 2 bases at J, with 11 bases in the middle. Germline V gene sequence: CDR1 LNHDA, CDR2 SQIVND (reference sequence). The CDR3 sequence is 14 residues long. The DNA for the CDR3 is TGTGCCAGTAGTATCTCACAGGCCGCCTACGAGCAGTACTTC. Protein: CASSISQAAYEQYF.

J is TRBJ1-1 and V is TRBV7-6; unclear D gene. V lost 0 bases to trimming and J lost 3 bases, with 11 bases between them. The CDR3 has 15 residues. CDR1 is SGHVS, CDR2 FNYEAQ, per germline. This CDR3 reads CASSLARGIHTEAFF. The CDR3 DNA follows: TGTGCCAGCAGCTTAGCGAGAGGAATCCACACTGAAGCTTTCTTT.

This chain uses TRBV7-2 with TRBJ2-3; the match to TRBD1 covers 8 bases. The trim removed 5 bases at V and 3 bases at J, leaving 10 bases unmatched. Germline CDR1 and CDR2: SGHTA and FQGNSA. CDR3 length: 16 residues. The CDR3 DNA reads TGTGCCAGCAGCCGGCAGGACAGGGTGGAAACAGATACGCAGTATTTT. This encodes CASSRQDRVETDTQYF.

The chain combines TRBV7-8 with TRBJ1-2; 8 bases are a match to TRBD1. The CDR3 has 20 residues. The V gene end was trimmed by 4 bases and the J gene end by 4 bases; junction bases not matched to a gene: 23. Germline CDR1 reads SGHVS; CDR2 reads FQNEAQ. The CDR3 sequence is CASSSKGEDREIQGVYGYTF. DNA for the CDR3: TGTGCCAGCAGCTCCAAGGGCGAGGACAGGGAGATCCAGGGAGTCTATGGCTACACCTTC.

CDR3 DNA sequence: TGTGCCAGTGGCCCACCCAGCTCTGGAAACACCATATATTTT. This translates into CASGPPSSGNTIYF. The rearrangement links TRBV13 to TRBJ1-3; the D is unclear. This CDR3 spans 14 amino acids. The V end was cut by 9 bases, the J end by 0 bases, with 12 bases between. Germline assignment: CDR1 PRHDT and CDR2 FYEKMQ (reference sequence).

V usage is TRBV19 and J usage is TRBJ2-1; possibly TRBD1 for D (7 bases). This CDR3 has 14 amino acids. V was shortened by 2 bases and J by 8 bases, with 13 bases between the two germline ends. CDR1 and CDR2 (germline): LNHDA, SQIVND (reference sequence). The chain's CDR3 is CASSIWRGQDEQFF. DNA of the CDR3: TGTGCCAGTAGTATATGGAGGGGGCAAGATGAGCAGTTCTTC.